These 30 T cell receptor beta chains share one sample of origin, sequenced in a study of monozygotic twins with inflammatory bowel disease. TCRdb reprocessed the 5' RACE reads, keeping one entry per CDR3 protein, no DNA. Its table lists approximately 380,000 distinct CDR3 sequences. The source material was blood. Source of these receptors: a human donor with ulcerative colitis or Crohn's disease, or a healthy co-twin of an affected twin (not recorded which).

The CDR3 protein is CASRDLAGRPVSGANVLTF. J is TRBJ2-6 and V is TRBV27; TCRdb designates TRBD2, a call that cannot be tested without DNA. There are 19 residues in the CDR3. The V gene's germline CDR1 is MNHEY and CDR2 SMNVEV (reference sequence).

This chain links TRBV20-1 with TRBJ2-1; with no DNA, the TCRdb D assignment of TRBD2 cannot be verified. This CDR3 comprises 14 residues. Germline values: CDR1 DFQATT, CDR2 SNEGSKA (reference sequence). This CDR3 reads CSAGLAGDYNEQFF.

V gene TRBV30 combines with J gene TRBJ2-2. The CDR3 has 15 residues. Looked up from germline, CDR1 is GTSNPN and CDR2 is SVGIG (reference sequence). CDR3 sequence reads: CAWSVLGKNTGELFF. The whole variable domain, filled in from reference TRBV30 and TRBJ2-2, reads SQTIHQWPATLVQPVGSPLSLECTVEGTSNPNLYWYRQAAGRGLQLLFYSVGIGQISSEVPQNLSASRPQDRQFILSSKKLLLSDSGFYLCAWSVLGKNTGELFFGEGSRLTVL.

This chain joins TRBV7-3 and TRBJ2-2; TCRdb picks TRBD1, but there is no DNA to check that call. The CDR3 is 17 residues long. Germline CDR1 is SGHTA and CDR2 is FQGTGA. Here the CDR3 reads CASSKMGGGRNTGELFF.

This CDR3 reads CASSGSGGNIQYF. This rearrangement joins TRBV7-9 to TRBJ2-4. The V gene's germline CDR1 is SEHNR and CDR2 FQNEAQ (reference sequence). The CDR3 consists of 13 residues.

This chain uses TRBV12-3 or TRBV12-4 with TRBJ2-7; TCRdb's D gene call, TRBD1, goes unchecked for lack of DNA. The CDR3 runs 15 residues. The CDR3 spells CASSLTVLLDYEQYF.

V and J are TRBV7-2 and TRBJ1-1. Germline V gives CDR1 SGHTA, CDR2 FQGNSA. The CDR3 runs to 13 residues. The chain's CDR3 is CASSLIGTVKAFF.

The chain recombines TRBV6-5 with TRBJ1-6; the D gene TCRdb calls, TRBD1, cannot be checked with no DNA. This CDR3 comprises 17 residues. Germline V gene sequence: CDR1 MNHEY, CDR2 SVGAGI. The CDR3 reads CASSYIGGWAGASPLHF.

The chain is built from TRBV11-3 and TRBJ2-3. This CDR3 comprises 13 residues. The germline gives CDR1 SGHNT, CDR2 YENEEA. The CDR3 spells CASSSHLTDTQYF. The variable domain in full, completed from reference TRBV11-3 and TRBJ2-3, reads EAGVVQSPRYKIIEKKQPVAFWCNPISGHNTLYWYLQNLGQGPELLIRYENEEAVDDSQLPKDRFSAERLKGVDSTLKIQPAELGDSAVYLCASSSHLTDTQYFGPGTRLTVL.

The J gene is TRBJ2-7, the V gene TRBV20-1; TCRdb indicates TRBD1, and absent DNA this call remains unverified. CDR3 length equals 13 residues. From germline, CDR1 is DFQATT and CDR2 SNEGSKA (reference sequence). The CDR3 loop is CSATGQGVWEQYF.

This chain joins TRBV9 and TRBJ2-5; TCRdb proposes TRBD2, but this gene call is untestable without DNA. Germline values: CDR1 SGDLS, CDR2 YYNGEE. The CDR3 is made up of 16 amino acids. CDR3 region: CASSVGVAVGQETQYF.

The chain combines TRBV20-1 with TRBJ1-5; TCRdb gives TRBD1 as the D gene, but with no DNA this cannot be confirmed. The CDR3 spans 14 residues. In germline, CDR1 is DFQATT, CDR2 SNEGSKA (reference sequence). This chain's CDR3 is CSARAGGSLRPQHF.

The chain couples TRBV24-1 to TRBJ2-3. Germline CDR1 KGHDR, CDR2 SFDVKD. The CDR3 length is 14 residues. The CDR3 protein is CATSEPITPDTQYF.

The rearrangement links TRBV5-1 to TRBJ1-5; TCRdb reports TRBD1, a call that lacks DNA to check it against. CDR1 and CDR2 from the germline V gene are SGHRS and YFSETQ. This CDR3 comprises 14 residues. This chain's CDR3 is CASRYDSSNQPQHF.

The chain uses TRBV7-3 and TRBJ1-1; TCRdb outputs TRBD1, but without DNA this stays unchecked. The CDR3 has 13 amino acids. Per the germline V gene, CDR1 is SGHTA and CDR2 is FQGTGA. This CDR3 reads CASSLTGLTEAFF.

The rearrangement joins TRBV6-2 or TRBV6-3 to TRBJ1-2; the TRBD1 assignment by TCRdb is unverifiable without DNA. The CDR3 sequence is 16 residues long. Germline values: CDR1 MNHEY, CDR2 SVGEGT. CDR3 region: CASSYSRVAPTYGYTF.

CDR3 in amino acids: CSVVTSGVHNEQFF. The chain carries TRBV29-1 and TRBJ2-1; TCRdb's D gene call, TRBD2, goes unchecked for lack of DNA. Germline V gene data show CDR1 as SQVTM and CDR2 as ANQGSEA. This CDR3 is built from 14 residues.

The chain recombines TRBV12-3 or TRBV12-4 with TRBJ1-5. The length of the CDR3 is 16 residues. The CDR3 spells CASSPMGLGVDQPQHF.

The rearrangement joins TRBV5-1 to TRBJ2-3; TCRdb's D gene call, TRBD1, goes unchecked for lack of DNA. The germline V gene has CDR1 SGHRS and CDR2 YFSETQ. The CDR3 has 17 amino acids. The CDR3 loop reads CASFQGRGLGLPDTQYF.

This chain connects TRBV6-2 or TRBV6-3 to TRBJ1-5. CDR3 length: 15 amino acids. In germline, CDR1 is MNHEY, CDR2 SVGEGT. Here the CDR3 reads CASTTYQDLRLPQHF.

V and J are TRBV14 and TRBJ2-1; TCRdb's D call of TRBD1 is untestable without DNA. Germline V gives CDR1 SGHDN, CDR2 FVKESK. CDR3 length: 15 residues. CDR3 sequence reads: CASSHRTGVYNEQFF.

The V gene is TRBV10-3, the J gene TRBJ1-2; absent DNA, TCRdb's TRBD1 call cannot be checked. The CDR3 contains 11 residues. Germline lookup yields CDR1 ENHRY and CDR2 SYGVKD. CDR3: CAISARVGYTF.

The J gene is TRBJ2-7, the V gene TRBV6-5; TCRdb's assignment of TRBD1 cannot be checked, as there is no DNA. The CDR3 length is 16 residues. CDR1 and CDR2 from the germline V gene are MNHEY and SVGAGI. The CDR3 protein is CASSYLQGASSYEQYF.

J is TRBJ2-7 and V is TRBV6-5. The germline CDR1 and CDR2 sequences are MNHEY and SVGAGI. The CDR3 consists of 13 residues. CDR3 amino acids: CASRYRALYEQYF.

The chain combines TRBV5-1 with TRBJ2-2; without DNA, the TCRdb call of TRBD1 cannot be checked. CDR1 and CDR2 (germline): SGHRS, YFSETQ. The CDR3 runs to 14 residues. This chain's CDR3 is CASSKGTGAGELFF.

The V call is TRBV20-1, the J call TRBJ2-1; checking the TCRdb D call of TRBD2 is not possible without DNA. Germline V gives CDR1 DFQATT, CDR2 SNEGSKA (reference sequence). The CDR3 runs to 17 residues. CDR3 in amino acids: CSARVQEGGGHYNEQFF.

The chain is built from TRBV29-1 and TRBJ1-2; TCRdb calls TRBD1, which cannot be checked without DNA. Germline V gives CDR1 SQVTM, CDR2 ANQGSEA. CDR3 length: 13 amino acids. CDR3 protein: CSVGTGTNYGYTF.

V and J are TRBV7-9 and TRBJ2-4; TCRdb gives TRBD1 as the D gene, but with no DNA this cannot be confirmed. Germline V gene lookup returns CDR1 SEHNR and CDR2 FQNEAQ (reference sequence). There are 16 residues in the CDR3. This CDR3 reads CASSTYRERGKNIQYF. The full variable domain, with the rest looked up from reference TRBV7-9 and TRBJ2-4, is DTGVSQNPRHKITKRGQNVTFRCDPISEHNRLYWYRQTLGQGPEFLTYFQNEAQLEKSRLLSDRFSAERPKGSFSTLEIQRTEQGDSAMYLCASSTYRERGKNIQYFGAGTRLSVL.

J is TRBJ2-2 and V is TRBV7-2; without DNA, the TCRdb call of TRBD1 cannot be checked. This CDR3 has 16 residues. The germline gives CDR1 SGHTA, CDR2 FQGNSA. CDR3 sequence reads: CASSLGDRVLTGELFF.

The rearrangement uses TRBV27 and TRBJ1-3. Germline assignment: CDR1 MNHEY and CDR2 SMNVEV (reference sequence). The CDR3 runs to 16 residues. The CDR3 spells CASSLSPPAAGNTIYF.